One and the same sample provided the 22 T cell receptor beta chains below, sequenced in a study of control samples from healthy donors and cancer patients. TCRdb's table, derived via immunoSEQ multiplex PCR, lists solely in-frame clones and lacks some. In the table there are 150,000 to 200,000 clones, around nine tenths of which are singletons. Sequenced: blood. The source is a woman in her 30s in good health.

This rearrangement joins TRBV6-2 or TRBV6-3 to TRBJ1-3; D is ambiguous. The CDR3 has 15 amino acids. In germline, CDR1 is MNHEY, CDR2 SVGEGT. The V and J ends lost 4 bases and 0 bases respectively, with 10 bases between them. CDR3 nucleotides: TGTGCCAGCAGTTTTGCCCCGGGCTCTGGAAACACCATATATTTT. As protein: CASSFAPGSGNTIYF.

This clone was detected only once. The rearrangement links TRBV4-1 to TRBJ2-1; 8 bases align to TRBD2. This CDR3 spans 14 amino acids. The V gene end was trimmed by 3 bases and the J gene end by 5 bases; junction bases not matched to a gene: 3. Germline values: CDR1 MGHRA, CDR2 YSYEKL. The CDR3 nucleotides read TGCGCCAGCAGCCATAGCGGGATCGACAATGAGCAGTTCTTC. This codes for CASSHSGIDNEQFF.

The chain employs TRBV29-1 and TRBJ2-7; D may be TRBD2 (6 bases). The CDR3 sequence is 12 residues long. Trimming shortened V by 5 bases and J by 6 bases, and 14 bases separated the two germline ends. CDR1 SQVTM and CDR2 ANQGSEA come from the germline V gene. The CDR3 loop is CSVRELNSEQYF. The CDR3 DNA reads TGCAGCGTTCGGGAGCTGAACTCCGAGCAGTACTTC.

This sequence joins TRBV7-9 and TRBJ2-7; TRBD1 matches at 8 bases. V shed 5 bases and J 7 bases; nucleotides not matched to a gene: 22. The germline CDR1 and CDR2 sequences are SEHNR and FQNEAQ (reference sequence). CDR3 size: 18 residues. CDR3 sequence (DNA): TGTGCCAGCAGCGGACCCTGGGGCCTGGGGACAGGAGGTTGGGAGCAGTACTTC. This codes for CASSGPWGLGTGGWEQYF.

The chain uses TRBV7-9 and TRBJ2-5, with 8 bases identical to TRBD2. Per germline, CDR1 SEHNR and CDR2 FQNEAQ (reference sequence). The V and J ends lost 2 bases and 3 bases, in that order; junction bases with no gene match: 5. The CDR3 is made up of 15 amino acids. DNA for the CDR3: TGTGCCAGCAGCTTACTAGCGGGCGAAAAAGAGACCCAGTACTTC. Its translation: CASSLLAGEKETQYF.

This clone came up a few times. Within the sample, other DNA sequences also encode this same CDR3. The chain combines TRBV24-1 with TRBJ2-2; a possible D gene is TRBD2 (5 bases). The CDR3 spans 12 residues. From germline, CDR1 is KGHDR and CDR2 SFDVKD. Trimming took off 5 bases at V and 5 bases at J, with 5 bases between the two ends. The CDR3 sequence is CATSGETGELFF. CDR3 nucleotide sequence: TGTGCCACCAGTGGGGAGACCGGGGAGCTGTTTTTT.

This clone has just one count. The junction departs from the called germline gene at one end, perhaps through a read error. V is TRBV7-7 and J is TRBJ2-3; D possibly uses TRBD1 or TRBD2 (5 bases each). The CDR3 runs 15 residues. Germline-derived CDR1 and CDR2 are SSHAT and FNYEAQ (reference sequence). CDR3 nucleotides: TGTGCTAGCAGCCTACGGGACGCTAGCACAGATACGCAGTATTTT. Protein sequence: CASSLRDASTDTQYF.

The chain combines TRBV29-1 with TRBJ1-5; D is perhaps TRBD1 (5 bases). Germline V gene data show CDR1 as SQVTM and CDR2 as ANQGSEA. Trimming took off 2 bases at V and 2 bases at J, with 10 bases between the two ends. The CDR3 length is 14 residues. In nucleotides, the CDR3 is TGCAGCGTTGAAAGGGGTTGCGGCAATCAGCCCCAGCATTTT. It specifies CSVERGCGNQPQHF.

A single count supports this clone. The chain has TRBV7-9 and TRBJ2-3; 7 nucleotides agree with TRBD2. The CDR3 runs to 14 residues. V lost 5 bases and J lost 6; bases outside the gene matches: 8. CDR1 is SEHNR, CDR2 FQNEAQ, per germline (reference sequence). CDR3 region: CASSTRGVADTQYF. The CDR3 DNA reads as TGTGCCAGCAGCACCCGGGGGGTAGCCGATACGCAGTATTTT.

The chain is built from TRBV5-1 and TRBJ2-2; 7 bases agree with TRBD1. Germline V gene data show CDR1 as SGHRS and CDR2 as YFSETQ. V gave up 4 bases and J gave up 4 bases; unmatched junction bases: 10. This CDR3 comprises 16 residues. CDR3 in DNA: TGCGCCAGCAGCGCCCCGGGACAGACCCGCACCGGGGAGCTGTTTTTT. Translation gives CASSAPGQTRTGELFF.

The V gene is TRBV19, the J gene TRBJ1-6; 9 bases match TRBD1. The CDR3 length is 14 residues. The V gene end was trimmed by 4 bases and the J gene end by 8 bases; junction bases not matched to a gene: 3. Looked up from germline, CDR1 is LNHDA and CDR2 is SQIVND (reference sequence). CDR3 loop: CASSSRDRDSPLHF. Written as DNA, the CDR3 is TGTGCCAGTAGTAGCCGGGACAGGGATTCACCCCTCCACTTT.

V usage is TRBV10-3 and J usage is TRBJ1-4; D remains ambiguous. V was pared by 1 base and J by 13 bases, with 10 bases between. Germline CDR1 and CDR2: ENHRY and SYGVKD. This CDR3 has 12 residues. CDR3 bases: TGTGCCATCAGTGAGTTTGGCCAAGCACTGTTTTTT. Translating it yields CAISEFGQALFF.

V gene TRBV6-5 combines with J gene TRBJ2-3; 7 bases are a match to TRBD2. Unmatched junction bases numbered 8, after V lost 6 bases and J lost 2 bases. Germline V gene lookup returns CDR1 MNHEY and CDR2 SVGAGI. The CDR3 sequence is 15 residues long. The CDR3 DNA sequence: TGTGCCAGCAGAGAGACAGCGGGACCCACAGATACGCAGTATTTT. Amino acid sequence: CASRETAGPTDTQYF.

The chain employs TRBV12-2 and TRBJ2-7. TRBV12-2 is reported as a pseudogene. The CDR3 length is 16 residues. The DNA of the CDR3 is TGTGCAAGTCGCTTAGAAAGGCCGGGACGCGACTACGAGCAGTACTTC. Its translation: CASRLERPGRDYEQYF.

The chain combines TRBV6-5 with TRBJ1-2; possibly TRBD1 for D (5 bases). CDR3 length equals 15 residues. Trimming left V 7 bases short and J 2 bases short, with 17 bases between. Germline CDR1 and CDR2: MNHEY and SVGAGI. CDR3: CASTPHREGNYGYTF. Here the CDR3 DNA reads TGTGCCAGCACCCCCCACCGCGAGGGGAACTATGGCTACACCTTC.

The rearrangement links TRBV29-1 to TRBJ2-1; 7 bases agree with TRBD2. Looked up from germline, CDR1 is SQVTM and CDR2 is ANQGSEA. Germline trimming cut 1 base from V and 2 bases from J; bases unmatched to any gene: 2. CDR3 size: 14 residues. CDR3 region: CSVEGGTTYNEQFF. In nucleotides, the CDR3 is TGCAGCGTTGAAGGAGGGACTACCTACAATGAGCAGTTCTTC.

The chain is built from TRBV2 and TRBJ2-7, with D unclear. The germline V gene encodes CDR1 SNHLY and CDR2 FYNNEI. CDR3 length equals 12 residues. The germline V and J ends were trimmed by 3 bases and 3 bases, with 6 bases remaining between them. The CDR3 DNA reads TGTGCCAGCAGTGACCACAGCTACGAGCAGTACTTC. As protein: CASSDHSYEQYF.

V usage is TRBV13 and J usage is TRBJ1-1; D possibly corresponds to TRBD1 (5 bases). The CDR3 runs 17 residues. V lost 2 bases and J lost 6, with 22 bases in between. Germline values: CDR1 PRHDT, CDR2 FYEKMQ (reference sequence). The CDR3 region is CASSLIPPGRGGSEAFF. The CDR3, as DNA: TGTGCCAGCAGCTTAATCCCCCCTGGGAGGGGAGGCTCTGAAGCTTTCTTT.

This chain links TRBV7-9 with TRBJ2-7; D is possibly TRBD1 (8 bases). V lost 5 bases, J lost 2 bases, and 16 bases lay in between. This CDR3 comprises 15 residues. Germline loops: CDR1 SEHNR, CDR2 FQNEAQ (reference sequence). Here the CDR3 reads CASSKTGEGPYEQYF. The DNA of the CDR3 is TGTGCCAGCAGCAAGACAGGGGAGGGCCCCTACGAGCAGTACTTC.

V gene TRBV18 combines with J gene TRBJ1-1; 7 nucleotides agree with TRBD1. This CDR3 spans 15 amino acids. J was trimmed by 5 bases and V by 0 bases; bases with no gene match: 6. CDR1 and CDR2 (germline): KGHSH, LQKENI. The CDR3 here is CASSPPAGGVTEAFF. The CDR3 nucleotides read TGTGCCAGCTCACCACCGGCAGGGGGAGTAACTGAAGCTTTCTTT.

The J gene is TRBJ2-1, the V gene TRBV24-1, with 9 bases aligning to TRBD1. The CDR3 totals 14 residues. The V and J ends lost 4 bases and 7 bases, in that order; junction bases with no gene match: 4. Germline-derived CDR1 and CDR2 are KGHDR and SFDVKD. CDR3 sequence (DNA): TGTGCCACCAGTGACCGGGACAGGGAGAATGAGCAGTTCTTC. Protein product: CATSDRDRENEQFF.

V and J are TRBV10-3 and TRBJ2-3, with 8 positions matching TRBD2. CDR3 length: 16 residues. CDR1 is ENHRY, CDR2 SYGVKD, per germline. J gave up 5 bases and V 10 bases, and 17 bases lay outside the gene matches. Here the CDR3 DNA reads TGTGCCACGACTCCGGGGGGGGCCGCAGAGAAAGATACGCAGTATTTT. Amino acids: CATTPGGAAEKDTQYF.